Below are 27 T cell receptor beta chains sequenced from a single sample in a study of blood T cell repertoires in COVID-19. Libraries were prepared by immunoSEQ multiplex PCR; TCRdb keeps only in-frame clonotypes and omits some of them. Of around 200,000 clones listed, roughly nine tenths are singletons. Material: peripheral blood. The receptors were gathered from a man in his thirties or forties with acute or convalescent COVID-19.

The chain recombines TRBV6-1 with TRBJ2-1, with D perhaps TRBD2 (5 bases). Germline values: CDR1 MNHNS, CDR2 SASEGT. The CDR3 is 13 amino acids. The ends were cut back, 0 bases at V and 8 bases at J, with 8 bases in the middle. Written as DNA, the CDR3 is TGTGCCAGCAGTGAAGCTCCGGGGTATGAGCAGTTCTTC. Its protein product is CASSEAPGYEQFF.

This clone has a single count. The rearrangement joins TRBV29-1 to TRBJ2-7; 8 nucleotides match TRBD1. The germline gives CDR1 SQVTM, CDR2 ANQGSEA. The ends lost 2 bases at V and 7 bases at J; junction bases unmatched: 10. CDR3 length: 14 residues. The CDR3 loop is CSVETGQEGGEQYF. DNA for the CDR3: TGCAGCGTTGAAACGGGACAGGAGGGCGGGGAGCAGTACTTC.

The genes are TRBV6-5 and TRBJ1-6, with D possibly TRBD1 on 5 matching bases. The CDR3 length is 16 residues. Looked up from germline, CDR1 is MNHEY and CDR2 is SVGAGI. Trimming removed 0 bases from V and 6 bases from J, with 12 bases in between. The CDR3 DNA reads as TGTGCCAGCAGTTACTCGACGGGGGGAGGTAATTCACCCCTCCACTTT. Protein: CASSYSTGGGNSPLHF.

The chain is built from TRBV4-1 and TRBJ1-2; D remains unclear. Germline values: CDR1 MGHRA, CDR2 YSYEKL. Trimming removed 4 bases at V and 4 bases at J, with 22 bases between. The CDR3 is 17 amino acids. CDR3: CASSPQMHRKGAYGYTF. The DNA of the CDR3 is TGCGCCAGCAGCCCGCAAATGCACCGAAAGGGAGCCTATGGCTACACCTTC.

This chain links TRBV28 with TRBJ1-5, with D perhaps TRBD1 (5 bases). The CDR3 is 15 residues long. Per the germline V gene, CDR1 is MDHEN and CDR2 is SYDVKM. Trimming took off 6 bases at V and 0 bases at J, with 12 bases between the two ends. The DNA for the CDR3 is TGTGCCAGCAGCCCAGGGTTCAATAGCAATCAGCCCCAGCATTTT. The encoded protein is CASSPGFNSNQPQHF.

The gene calls are TRBV2 and TRBJ1-3, with D uncertain. Per the germline V gene, CDR1 is SNHLY and CDR2 is FYNNEI. V lost 8 bases and J 2 bases, leaving 10 bases between the germline ends. This CDR3 comprises 13 residues. CDR3 region: CASHMGPGNTIYF. CDR3 coding DNA: TGTGCCAGCCACATGGGCCCTGGAAACACCATATATTTT.

This sequence joins TRBV5-1 and TRBJ2-5; D gene ambiguous. V lost 1 base and J lost 5, with 12 bases in between. The CDR3 is made up of 14 amino acids. CDR1 and CDR2 from the germline V gene are SGHRS and YFSETQ. CDR3 nucleotide sequence: TGCGCCAGCAGCTTGAGAGCCCCCCGGGAGACCCAGTACTTC. This sequence encodes CASSLRAPRETQYF.

The V call is TRBV5-8, the J call TRBJ1-5; 9 bases agree with TRBD1. The CDR3 has 17 amino acids. With V trimmed by 5 bases and J by 7 bases, 16 bases remained unmatched. The germline gives CDR1 SGHTS, CDR2 YDEGEE. In DNA form, the CDR3 reads TGTGCCAGCAGGGCCGGGACAGGGTGGGGTCGGGGACAGCCCCAGCATTTT. This gives the protein CASRAGTGWGRGQPQHF.

The gene calls are TRBV29-1 and TRBJ1-5; 9 bases are shared with TRBD1. This CDR3 contains 14 residues. The V gene end was trimmed by 7 bases and the J gene end by 2 bases; junction bases not matched to a gene: 6. Germline V gene sequence: CDR1 SQVTM, CDR2 ANQGSEA. The CDR3 here is CSAGTGSRNQPQHF. The CDR3 nucleotides are TGCAGCGCAGGGACAGGGAGCCGCAATCAGCCCCAGCATTTT.

This chain links TRBV9 with TRBJ1-2; no clear D gene. CDR1 and CDR2 (germline): SGDLS, YYNGEE. This CDR3 has 17 residues. The V end lost 0 bases, the J end lost 0 bases, and 15 bases lay between the germline ends. CDR3 bases: TGTGCCAGCAGCGTAGGTTCAGGTCGCCTGGCTAACTATGGCTACACCTTC. This gives the protein CASSVGSGRLANYGYTF.

A note on this clone: The identical CDR3 is also encoded by other nucleotide sequences in the sample. V usage is TRBV7-8 and J usage is TRBJ2-1; TRBD2 agrees at 13 bases. Per the germline V gene, CDR1 is SGHVS and CDR2 is FQNEAQ. With 3 bases clipped from V and 4 bases from J, the junction kept 0 bases outside the gene matches. This CDR3 contains 15 residues. The CDR3 DNA is TGTGCCAGCAGCTTGACTAGCGGGGGGTACAATGAGCAGTTCTTC. It yields the protein CASSLTSGGYNEQFF.

The rearrangement uses TRBV19 and TRBJ1-3; weak D call: TRBD1 (6 bases). This CDR3 has 19 amino acids. V gave up 1 base and J gave up 0 bases, with 19 bases separating them. Germline CDR1 reads LNHDA; CDR2 reads SQIVND (reference sequence). CDR3 residues: CASSIASRGTLRSGNTIYF. The CDR3 region has the DNA TGTGCCAGTAGTATAGCGTCGCGGGGGACACTACGCTCTGGAAACACCATATATTTT. Full variable domain (missing parts from reference TRBV19 and TRBJ1-3): DGGITQSPKYLFRKEGQNVTLSCEQNLNHDAMYWYRQDPGQGLRLIYYSQIVNDFQKGDIAEGYSVSREKKESFPLTVTSAQKNPTAFYLCASSIASRGTLRSGNTIYFGEGSWLTVV.

This sequence joins TRBV15 and TRBJ1-6; D uncertain. Germline V gene sequence: CDR1 LNHNV, CDR2 YYDKDF (reference sequence). The CDR3 consists of 13 residues. Trimming removed 3 bases from V and 6 bases from J, with 6 bases in between. CDR3 loop: CATSRDFNSPLHF. CDR3 nucleotides: TGTGCCACCAGCAGGGACTTTAATTCACCCCTCCACTTT.

This clone appeared once. This sequence joins TRBV6-5 and TRBJ2-7; possibly TRBD2 for D (7 bases). The germline V gene has CDR1 MNHEY and CDR2 SVGAGI. The CDR3 consists of 15 residues. The V and J ends lost 4 bases and 2 bases respectively, with 15 bases between them. CDR3 amino acids: CASSWGGYRAYEQYF. Written as DNA, the CDR3 is TGTGCCAGCAGTTGGGGGGGGTACAGGGCCTACGAGCAGTACTTC.

The rearrangement links TRBV9 to TRBJ1-1, with 10 nucleotides matching TRBD1. With V trimmed by 2 bases and J by 3 bases, 4 bases remained unmatched. The CDR3 spans 15 residues. CDR1 SGDLS and CDR2 YYNGEE come from the germline V gene. In nucleotides, the CDR3 is TGTGCCAGCAGCGTTAGACAGGGGGCGGACACTGAAGCTTTCTTT. This codes for CASSVRQGADTEAFF.

This clone was seen once. The gene calls are TRBV18 and TRBJ1-3, with D possibly matching TRBD1 (5 bases). Germline V gives CDR1 KGHSH, CDR2 LQKENI. The V end lost 1 base, the J end lost 8 bases, and 12 bases lay between the germline ends. This CDR3 is 14 amino acids long. The chain's CDR3 is CASSPQTVQDTIYF. In DNA, the CDR3 is TGTGCCAGCTCACCACAAACAGTACAGGACACCATATATTTT.

The chain employs TRBV10-2 and TRBJ2-7, with TRBD1 identical over 10 bases. The CDR3 is 16 residues long. Germline CDR1 WSHSY, CDR2 SAAADI. The trim removed 8 bases at V and 2 bases at J, leaving 12 bases unmatched. Here the CDR3 reads CASEGPGQGIPYEQYF. CDR3 nucleotide sequence: TGCGCCAGCGAGGGACCGGGACAGGGGATCCCCTACGAGCAGTACTTC.

CDR3 coding DNA: TGTGCCAGCAGCTTAGAGGCGGCAAACTATGGCTACACCTTC. It codes for CASSLEAANYGYTF. V and J are TRBV7-9 and TRBJ1-2; D gene unclear. Germline V gives CDR1 SEHNR, CDR2 FQNEAQ (reference sequence). This CDR3 has 14 amino acids. The V end lost 1 base, the J end lost 2 bases, and 8 bases lay between the germline ends. The full variable domain, rest sourced from reference TRBV7-9 and TRBJ1-2, is DTGVSQNPRHKITKRGQNVTFRCDPISEHNRLYWYRQTLGQGPEFLTYFQNEAQLEKSRLLSDRFSAERPKGSFSTLEIQRTEQGDSAMYLCASSLEAANYGYTFGSGTRLTVV.

The rearrangement joins TRBV30 to TRBJ1-1; D remains ambiguous. V was pared by 3 bases and J by 1 base, with 9 bases between. The length of the CDR3 is 13 residues. Germline-derived CDR1 and CDR2 are GTSNPN and SVGIG (reference sequence). This chain's CDR3 is CAWSEFRNTEAFF. CDR3 nucleotides: TGTGCCTGGAGCGAGTTTAGGAACACTGAAGCTTTCTTT.

This rearrangement joins TRBV28 to TRBJ1-1, with 9 bases lining up with TRBD1. The CDR3 runs to 14 residues. Germline-derived CDR1 and CDR2 are MDHEN and SYDVKM. The trim removed 6 bases at V and 7 bases at J, leaving 9 bases unmatched. The CDR3 bases are TGTGCCAGCAGGCAAACAGGGGGCTGGGATGAAGCTTTCTTT. This codes for CASRQTGGWDEAFF.

The V and J genes are TRBV2 and TRBJ2-7; 9 bases match TRBD1. Trimming cost V 4 bases and J 3 bases; bases outside gene matches: 4. Germline V gives CDR1 SNHLY, CDR2 FYNNEI. The CDR3 is 14 residues long. In DNA form, the CDR3 reads TGTGCCAGCAGTGCGGGACAGGGTCTCTACGAGCAGTACTTC. Protein: CASSAGQGLYEQYF.

The gene calls are TRBV5-8 and TRBJ1-1; D possibly corresponds to TRBD1 (5 bases). CDR3 length: 17 residues. Germline V gives CDR1 SGHTS, CDR2 YDEGEE. Trimming pared 5 bases from V and 0 bases from J, leaving 20 bases between. The CDR3 region has the DNA TGTGCCAGCAGGGTGGCCGGGGACTTCCAGATGAACACTGAAGCTTTCTTT. Amino acid sequence: CASRVAGDFQMNTEAFF.

V and J are TRBV30 and TRBJ2-4, with D maybe TRBD2 (6 bases). V lost 4 bases and J 0 bases, leaving 22 bases between the germline ends. Germline loops: CDR1 GTSNPN, CDR2 SVGIG (reference sequence). CDR3 length: 18 amino acids. In nucleotides, the CDR3 is TGTGCCTGGACGATGAAGGGAGGCCCTACCCTAGCCAAAAACATTCAGTACTTC. Its translation is CAWTMKGGPTLAKNIQYF.

V usage is TRBV6-5 and J usage is TRBJ2-3; 7 bases align to TRBD1. Germline V gene sequence: CDR1 MNHEY, CDR2 SVGAGI. The length of the CDR3 is 15 residues. After removal of 4 bases from V and 4 bases from J, the junction contained 8 bases not matched to a gene. The CDR3 sequence: CASSFLGQAPDTQYF. DNA of the CDR3: TGTGCCAGCAGTTTCCTAGGACAGGCCCCAGATACGCAGTATTTT.

V is TRBV27 and J is TRBJ1-6; a weak D match, TRBD1 (5 bases). The CDR3 extends over 15 amino acids. Germline V gives CDR1 MNHEY, CDR2 SMNVEV (reference sequence). V was clipped by 5 bases and J by 0 bases, with 8 bases between them. CDR3 loop: CASSDRSSYNSPLHF. CDR3 sequence (DNA): TGTGCCAGCAGTGACAGATCCTCCTATAATTCACCCCTCCACTTT.

The chain combines TRBV29-1 with TRBJ2-1; D is possibly TRBD1 (5 bases). Trimming removed 2 bases from V and 6 bases from J, with 11 bases in between. Germline V gene data show CDR1 as SQVTM and CDR2 as ANQGSEA. The CDR3 runs to 13 residues. The CDR3 reads CSVELGRANEQFF. In nucleotides, the CDR3 is TGCAGCGTTGAACTGGGCAGGGCCAATGAGCAGTTCTTC.

This chain joins TRBV2 and TRBJ2-1, with D unclear. The CDR3 extends over 13 amino acids. Germline V gene sequence: CDR1 SNHLY, CDR2 FYNNEI. V lost 5 bases to trimming and J lost 6 bases, with 11 bases between them. This CDR3 reads CASSPPTGNEQFF. The CDR3 DNA follows: TGTGCCAGCAGTCCTCCGACTGGCAATGAGCAGTTCTTC.